Here is one T cell receptor (beta chain) with its context. Per the original data handling: Estimated nucleated cell counts came from reference gene primer amplification. The assay was immunoSEQ multiplex PCR, and TCRdb's table has in-frame clones only and misses some. The DNA gave D and trimming, while V, J and clone size come from that table. The table includes about 160,000 clones, approximately 90% detected once. The CDR3 loop spans 14 amino acids. Trimming took 4 bases from V and 7 from J, leaving 13 bases between them. Germline CDR1 and CDR2: KGHDR and SFDVKD. The sample comes from a study of blood T cell repertoires in COVID-19. Study details: Material from acute and convalescent COVID-19 was sourced from the United States, Italy and Spain. The analysed material was cDNA or gDNA that came from T cells, B-cell-depleted T cells, or PBMCs.

J is TRBJ2-1 and V is TRBV24-1; the D gene is possibly TRBD1 (6 bases). The clonotype comes from a man younger than 35 with acute or convalescent COVID-19. Input material: peripheral blood. CDR3 amino acids: CATSDWGTSNEQFF. CDR3 in DNA: TGTGCCACCAGTGACTGGGGGACATCGAATGAGCAGTTCTTC.